The 26 T cell receptor beta chains below were found in one sample sequenced in a study of molecular identifiers for immune sequencing clone quantification. TCRdb re-analysed the PCR reads in MiXCR, keeping a single row per CDR3 protein. Of about 640,000 distinct CDR3 sequences listed, just under 20% are singletons. The sequenced sample consisted of naive CD8+ T cells from blood, with Jurkat cell RNA spiked in. Subset here: FACS-sorted CD8+CD4-CCR7+CD45RA+ naive T cells. The receptors derive from a human donor in good health. Some libraries in this study had Jurkat cell RNA spiked in.

This clonotype appeared many times. This chain links TRBV2 with TRBJ1-4; no clear D. Germline assignment: CDR1 SNHLY and CDR2 FYNNEI. V was shortened by 2 bases and J by 0 bases, with 7 bases between the two germline ends. The CDR3 covers 15 residues. CDR3 coding DNA: TGTGCCAGCAGTGAAACTGGGGCAACTAATGAAAAACTGTTTTTT. It specifies CASSETGATNEKLFF.

This clonotype was observed many times. The chain joins TRBV7-9 to TRBJ2-2, with 12 nucleotides matching TRBD2. The CDR3 is 15 amino acids. CDR1 is SEHNR, CDR2 FQNEAQ, per germline (reference sequence). J gave up 6 bases and V 6 bases, and 5 bases lay outside the gene matches. The CDR3 protein is CASSSTSGSAGELFF. In nucleotides, the CDR3 is TGTGCCAGCAGTTCGACTAGCGGGAGCGCCGGGGAGCTGTTTTTT.

With respect to this clonotype: A read error may explain this, as a much larger clone is one base away. The chain combines TRBV9 with TRBJ2-7, with a tentative D call TRBD1 (6 bases). The CDR3 loop spans 12 amino acids. Germline CDR1 reads SGDLS; CDR2 reads YYNGEE. CDR3 sequence reads: CAGSRRGYEQYF. DNA of the CDR3: TGTGCCGGCAGTCGCAGGGGATACGAGCAGTACTTC.

This clonotype was counted many times. V is TRBV29-1 and J is TRBJ2-2, with D perhaps TRBD1 (6 bases). V lost 3 bases and J lost 2, with 13 bases in between. This CDR3 comprises 15 residues. CDR1 is SQVTM, CDR2 ANQGSEA, per germline. The CDR3, as DNA: TGCAGCGTTGACCTGCAGGACAGCAACACCGGGGAGCTGTTTTTT. It is translated as CSVDLQDSNTGELFF.

This clonotype was found once. A read error may explain this, as a much larger clone is one base away. This chain links TRBV13 with TRBJ2-5; D gene uncertain. The germline CDR1 and CDR2 sequences are PRHDT and FYEKMQ (reference sequence). This CDR3 is 14 amino acids long. As DNA, the CDR3 is TGTGCCAGCAGCTTAGGTTCAGGAAGTGAGACCCGGTACTTC. Its translation: CASSLGSGSETRYF.

The genes are TRBV11-3 and TRBJ2-7; D possibly corresponds to TRBD1 (6 bases). This CDR3 is built from 15 residues. The V end was cut by 1 base, the J end by 0 bases, with 10 bases between. The germline CDR1 and CDR2 sequences are SGHNT and YENEEA. CDR3: CASSLGRGPSYEQYF. For the CDR3, the DNA is TGTGCCAGCAGCTTAGGCAGGGGCCCCTCCTACGAGCAGTACTTC.

This clonotype has a count of ten or more. J is TRBJ1-5 and V is TRBV20-1; no firm D call. This CDR3 is built from 12 residues. Trimming pared 3 bases from V and 6 bases from J, leaving 9 bases between. The germline V gene has CDR1 DFQATT and CDR2 SNEGSKA (reference sequence). CDR3 nucleotide sequence: TGCAGTGCTAGCAGTCTGAGTCAGCCCCAGCATTTT. It translates to CSASSLSQPQHF.

This clonotype is a singleton in its sample. A much bigger clone sits one base away, suggesting this may be a read error. The gene calls are TRBV9 and TRBJ1-6; the D gene is possibly TRBD1 (6 bases). The CDR3 extends over 19 amino acids. Germline-derived CDR1 and CDR2 are SGDLS and YYNGEE. The CDR3 coding sequence is TGTGCCGGCAGCGTAGCTTTTGACGGGGACATCGAATTGAATTCACCCCTCCACTTT. Its protein product is CAGSVAFDGDIELNSPLHF. Drawing the rest from reference TRBV9 and TRBJ1-6, the complete variable domain is DSGVTQTPKHLITATGQRVTLRCSPRSGDLSVYWYQQSLDQGLQFLIQYYNGEERAKGNILERFSAQQFPDLHSELNLSSLELGDSALYFCAGSVAFDGDIELNSPLHFGNGTRLTVT.

Worth noting for this clonotype: A much larger clone lies one base from this, so it may be a read error. The chain combines TRBV25-1 with TRBJ2-7; 9 bases agree with TRBD1. J gave up 5 bases and V 11 bases, and 7 bases lay outside the gene matches. The CDR3 totals 12 residues. CDR1 is MGHDK and CDR2 is SYGVNS in the germline V gene. For the CDR3, the DNA is TGTGCCGGCAATACAGGGGGCCACGAGCAGTACTTC. This translates into CAGNTGGHEQYF.

The genes are TRBV19 and TRBJ2-7, with D unclear. Germline CDR1 is LNHDA and CDR2 is SQIVND (reference sequence). This CDR3 has 16 amino acids. Trimming stripped 5 bases from V and 4 bases from J, with 21 bases between. Here the CDR3 DNA reads TGTGCCAGTAGTCTTCGTGGGAAGGACCCTAGTTACGAGCAGTACTTC. This translates into CASSLRGKDPSYEQYF.

In this sample, this clonotype turned up many times. The chain carries TRBV7-9 and TRBJ2-7; no clear D gene. The V end was cut by 5 bases, the J end by 7 bases, with 12 bases between. The CDR3 extends over 12 amino acids. CDR1 and CDR2 (germline): SEHNR, FQNEAQ (reference sequence). The CDR3 sequence is CASSSSPGEQYF. CDR3 sequence (DNA): TGTGCCAGCAGCAGCAGTCCCGGGGAGCAGTACTTC.

There are a few counts of this clonotype. It may be a read error: a sequence one base away is much more abundant. The V gene is TRBV4-2, the J gene TRBJ1-4; D is undetermined. V was cut by 3 bases and J by 0 bases, with 5 bases left in between. CDR1 and CDR2 (germline): LGHNA, YNFKEQ. The CDR3 has 14 residues. The CDR3 loop reads CASSHGPTNEKLFF. The CDR3 region has the DNA TGTGCCAGCAGCCACGGACCAACTAATGAAAAACTGTTTTTT.

This clonotype came up many times. The rearrangement joins TRBV28 to TRBJ2-7; TRBD1 is a possible D gene (7 bases). Germline CDR1 and CDR2: MDHEN and SYDVKM. Deletions cut 4 bases from V and 5 bases from J, with 12 bases between. The CDR3 is 13 residues long. In DNA, the CDR3 is TGTGCCAGCAGTTACAGGGGAGGTAACGAGCAGTACTTC. This encodes CASSYRGGNEQYF.

This clonotype was recorded a few times. This chain connects TRBV3-1 to TRBJ1-6; D unresolved. The V gene's germline CDR1 is LGHDT and CDR2 YNNKEL (reference sequence). This CDR3 is 17 amino acids long. Trimming cost V 0 bases and J 1 base, with 10 bases left between them. CDR3 nucleotides: TGTGCCAGCAGCCAAGAAATATGGGGTTCCTATAATTCACCCCTCCACTTT. Translation: CASSQEIWGSYNSPLHF.

This clonotype was detected ten times or more. V usage is TRBV7-2 and J usage is TRBJ2-3; 7 nucleotides agree with TRBD1. The V segment lost 4 bases and the J segment 0 bases; nucleotides outside the gene matches: 4. The germline V gene encodes CDR1 SGHTA and CDR2 FQGNSA. The CDR3 sequence is 15 residues long. CDR3 in amino acids: CASSYYRGSTDTQYF. In nucleotides, the CDR3 is TGTGCCAGCAGCTACTACAGGGGTAGCACAGATACGCAGTATTTT. The full variable domain, with the rest looked up from reference TRBV7-2 and TRBJ2-3, is GAGVSQSPSNKVTEKGKDVELRCDPISGHTALYWYRQSLGQGLEFLIYFQGNSAPDKSGLPSDRFSAERTGGSVSTLTIQRTQQEDSAVYLCASSYYRGSTDTQYFGPGTRLTVL.

This clonotype was found many times. The chain combines TRBV7-3 with TRBJ2-4, with 10 bases aligning to TRBD1. In germline, CDR1 is SGHTA, CDR2 FQGTGA. With 5 bases clipped from V and 2 bases from J, the junction kept 9 bases outside the gene matches. This CDR3 is built from 17 residues. The CDR3 sequence is CASSPGTGELTKNIQYF. CDR3 nucleotide sequence: TGTGCCAGCAGCCCTGGGACAGGGGAGCTAACCAAAAACATTCAGTACTTC.

The chain uses TRBV5-6 and TRBJ1-2, with D hard to call. The CDR3 extends over 16 amino acids. In germline, CDR1 is SGHDT, CDR2 YYEEEE. V lost 0 bases to trimming and J lost 2 bases, with 14 bases between them. Written as DNA, the CDR3 is TGTGCCAGCAGCTTGGTTACCTTCCAACAAAACTATGGCTACACCTTC. It specifies CASSLVTFQQNYGYTF.

The table lists this clonotype with many counts. The chain couples TRBV6-1 to TRBJ1-1; 10 bases agree with TRBD1. Trimming removed 0 bases from V and 5 bases from J; junction bases left unmatched: 15. Germline V lookup: CDR1 MNHNS, CDR2 SASEGT. The CDR3 covers 19 residues. This CDR3 is CASSEALGNRDRGLTEAFF. DNA of the CDR3: TGTGCCAGCAGTGAAGCGCTCGGAAATAGGGACAGGGGATTAACTGAAGCTTTCTTT.

Comment on this clonotype: Since a much larger clone is just one base distant, this may be a read error. Without the conserved terminal phenylalanine or tryptophan, this CDR3 likely stems from a read error. The chain links TRBV20-1 to TRBJ1-1, with 7 nucleotides matching TRBD1. Germline trimming cut 1 base from V and 4 bases from J; bases unmatched to any gene: 6. The CDR3 has 14 amino acids. The V gene's germline CDR1 is DFQATT and CDR2 SNEGSKA (reference sequence). CDR3 amino acids: CSARGGAGGTEAFL. CDR3 sequence (DNA): TGCAGTGCTAGAGGGGGCGCAGGGGGCACTGAAGCTTTCCTT.

This clonotype was detected only a few times. The CDR3 DNA sequence: TGTGCCAGCAGTTCCGACAGGGATGGTGAAAAACTGTTTTTT. Encoded protein: CASSSDRDGEKLFF. The chain uses TRBV6-2 or TRBV6-3 and TRBJ1-4, with TRBD1 matching over 7 bases. The length of the CDR3 is 14 residues. V lost 4 bases and J lost 7; bases outside the gene matches: 6. Looked up from germline, CDR1 is MNHEY and CDR2 is SVGEGT.

The V and J genes are TRBV29-1 and TRBJ2-5; TRBD2 might be the D (7 bases). Germline loops: CDR1 SQVTM, CDR2 ANQGSEA. The CDR3 totals 17 residues. V was shortened by 5 bases and J by 5 bases, with 27 bases between the two germline ends. CDR3 loop: CSVRGGVGYGGGETQYF. CDR3 nucleotide sequence: TGCAGCGTTAGAGGGGGGGTGGGGTACGGCGGCGGGGAGACCCAGTACTTC.

In this sample, this clonotype turned up many times. The CDR3 DNA reads as TGTGCCAGCAGTTACGGTCCTAATCAGCCCCAGCATTTT. Its translation: CASSYGPNQPQHF. V is TRBV6-5 and J is TRBJ1-5; no clear D. Germline V gives CDR1 MNHEY, CDR2 SVGAGI. Trimming took 2 bases from V and 4 from J, leaving 6 bases between them. This CDR3 comprises 13 residues.

The rearrangement links TRBV7-9 to TRBJ2-5, with a possible D match to TRBD2 (5 bases). Germline lookup yields CDR1 SEHNR and CDR2 FQNEAQ (reference sequence). The CDR3 spans 15 residues. Trimming shortened V by 1 base and J by 3 bases, and 12 bases separated the two germline ends. The CDR3 spells CASSLGRGYEETQYF. CDR3 DNA sequence: TGTGCCAGCAGCTTAGGCCGGGGATACGAAGAGACCCAGTACTTC. The whole variable domain, filled in from reference TRBV7-9 and TRBJ2-5, reads DTGVSQNPRHKITKRGQNVTFRCDPISEHNRLYWYRQTLGQGPEFLTYFQNEAQLEKSRLLSDRFSAERPKGSFSTLEIQRTEQGDSAMYLCASSLGRGYEETQYFGPGTRLLVL.

The rearrangement links TRBV7-9 to TRBJ2-7, with 9 bases that match TRBD1. Germline V gene lookup returns CDR1 SEHNR and CDR2 FQNEAQ (reference sequence). V dropped 4 bases and J dropped 2; count of bases not matched to a gene: 6. This CDR3 contains 15 residues. CDR3 sequence (DNA): TGTGCCAGCAGCTCAGAGGACAGGGGAGCCTACGAGCAGTACTTC. Translating it yields CASSSEDRGAYEQYF.

Worth noting for this clonotype: A much larger clone lies one base from this, so it may be a read error. The chain is built from TRBV16 and TRBJ2-1, with a tentative D call TRBD2 (5 bases). This CDR3 comprises 15 residues. Germline V lookup: CDR1 KGHSY, CDR2 FQNENV. CDR3 in DNA: TGTGCCAGCAGCCAATATGAGGTAACGGGGATTGAGCAGTCCTTC. As protein: CASSQYEVTGIEQSF.

This chain uses TRBV19 with TRBJ2-2; D call uncertain. V was pared by 4 bases and J by 0 bases, with 6 bases between. The CDR3 has 14 residues. The germline CDR1 and CDR2 sequences are LNHDA and SQIVND (reference sequence). The CDR3 spells CASSRGSNTGELFF. CDR3 DNA sequence: TGTGCCAGTAGTAGGGGTTCGAACACCGGGGAGCTGTTTTTT.